The rows below give T cell receptor beta chains drawn from one sample of a study of CD8 T cells in ankylosing spondylitis. TCRdb processed the 5' RACE reads anew with MiXCR; each CDR3 protein has one entry. Of 200,000 to 250,000 distinct CDR3 sequences listed, approximately 7.4% are singletons. Sequenced: blood, either unsorted or a sorted T cell fraction (not recorded which). The receptors originated from a male donor with ankylosing spondylitis. CDR3s include the opening cysteine and the closing phenylalanine or tryptophan. D genes are given only for firm matches. Clone size is not always given. Where it is, it says once, few, many or a class for expanded clones.

V gene: TRBV20-1; clone size: many; J gene: TRBJ1-2; D gene: TRBD1; CDR3 DNA: TGCAGTGCTTTCAACCCGGGACAGGGGTTCGAGGGCTACACCTTC; CDR3 protein: CSAFNPGQGFEGYTF
V gene: TRBV6-2/TRBV6-3; clone size: many; J gene: TRBJ2-2; D gene: NA; CDR3 DNA: TGTGCCAGCAGTTTCGTTTCCACCGGGGAGCTGTTTTTT; CDR3 protein: CASSFVSTGELFF
V gene: TRBV20-1; clone size: many; J gene: TRBJ2-5; D gene: NA; CDR3 DNA: TGCAGTGCTAGCGGGAACTACTTC; CDR3 protein: CSASGNYF
V gene: TRBV7-8; clone size: few; J gene: TRBJ2-5; D gene: TRBD2; CDR3 DNA: TGTGCCAGCAGCTCGACTAGCGGGAGGAGCGGTGGGACCCAGTACTTC; CDR3 protein: CASSSTSGRSGGTQYF
V gene: TRBV27; clone size: few; J gene: TRBJ1-1; D gene: NA; CDR3 DNA: TGTGCCAGCAGTTTATTAGGGGCTCGAAGGACTGAAGCTTTCTTT; CDR3 protein: CASSLLGARRTEAFF
V gene: TRBV5-5; clone size: many; J gene: TRBJ2-2; D gene: TRBD2; CDR3 DNA: TGTGCCAGCAGTTGGACTAGCGGGAACACCGGGGAGCTGTTTTTT; CDR3 protein: CASSWTSGNTGELFF
V gene: TRBV7-2; clone size: few; J gene: TRBJ2-3; D gene: TRBD2; CDR3 DNA: TGTGCCAGCAGTCCCTCGGGGAGGGTCGGTCTCCTTAATACGCAGTATTTT; CDR3 protein: CASSPSGRVGLLNTQYF
V gene: TRBV12-2; clone size: NA; J gene: TRBJ2-1; D gene: NA; CDR3 DNA: TGTGCAAGTCGCTTAGCACCTACTAGCGGGGGGGCTGTAGATGAGCAGTTCTTC; CDR3 protein: CASRLAPTSGGAVDEQFF
V gene: TRBV27; clone size: few; J gene: TRBJ2-7; D gene: TRBD2; CDR3 DNA: TGTGCCAGCAGTTGGGGGGGGTCGGGAACCTACGAGCAGTACTTC; CDR3 protein: CASSWGGSGTYEQYF
V gene: TRBV12-3/TRBV12-4; clone size: many; J gene: TRBJ1-1; D gene: TRBD1; CDR3 DNA: TGTGCCAGCAGCACAGGGGCACTGGAAGCTTTCTTT; CDR3 protein: CASSTGALEAFF
V gene: TRBV7-6; clone size: many; J gene: TRBJ2-1; D gene: TRBD2; CDR3 DNA: TGTGCCAGCAGCCTCGTGCTAGCGGGGGGTCCCTACAATGAGCAGTTCTTC; CDR3 protein: CASSLVLAGGPYNEQFF
V gene: TRBV7-8; clone size: many; J gene: TRBJ1-5; D gene: NA; CDR3 DNA: TGTGCCAGCAGCCACTCGACAGTTTATAGCAATCAGCCCCAGCATTTT; CDR3 protein: CASSHSTVYSNQPQHF
V gene: TRBV4-1; clone size: many; J gene: TRBJ2-5; D gene: TRBD1; CDR3 DNA: TGCGCCAGCAGCCAAGACGAAGTCGAGACAGGGGAAGAGACCCAGTACTTC; CDR3 protein: CASSQDEVETGEETQYF
V gene: TRBV5-4; clone size: NA; J gene: TRBJ2-7; D gene: TRBD2; CDR3 DNA: TGTGCCAGCAGCTTGGAGGGTAGCGGGACCTACGAGCAGTACTTC; CDR3 protein: CASSLEGSGTYEQYF
V gene: TRBV20-1; clone size: few; J gene: TRBJ2-1; D gene: TRBD2; CDR3 DNA: TGCAGTGCTAGACCAAATCCAAGGCTAGCGGCCTACAATGAGCAGTTCTTC; CDR3 protein: CSARPNPRLAAYNEQFF
V gene: TRBV9; clone size: few; J gene: TRBJ2-1; D gene: NA; CDR3 DNA: TGTGCCAGCAGCGTAGCTAGGGGGGGCGAGTCCTACAATGAGCAGTTCTTC; CDR3 protein: CASSVARGGESYNEQFF
V gene: TRBV5-5; clone size: few; J gene: TRBJ2-3; D gene: NA; CDR3 DNA: TGTGCCAGCAGCTTGGCCTGGGCGGGCGCAGATACGCAGTATTTT; CDR3 protein: CASSLAWAGADTQYF
V gene: TRBV28; clone size: many; J gene: TRBJ2-7; D gene: NA; CDR3 DNA: TGTGCCAGCAGTTTATCCGTAATCTCCTCCTCCTACGAGCAGTACTTC; CDR3 protein: CASSLSVISSSYEQYF
V gene: TRBV20-1; clone size: many; J gene: TRBJ2-5; D gene: NA; CDR3 DNA: TGCAGTGCTAGAGATCCCACCCGCCAAGAGACCCAGTACTTC; CDR3 protein: CSARDPTRQETQYF
V gene: TRBV24-1; clone size: few; J gene: TRBJ2-2; D gene: TRBD1; CDR3 DNA: TGTGCCACCAGGGAGACAGGGAATCGCGACACCGGGGAGCTGTTTTTT; CDR3 protein: CATRETGNRDTGELFF
V gene: TRBV4-1; clone size: many; J gene: TRBJ2-7; D gene: NA; CDR3 DNA: TGCGCCAGCAGCCAAGATTTCGGCGGTTCCTACGAGCAGTACTTC; CDR3 protein: CASSQDFGGSYEQYF
V gene: TRBV29-1; clone size: many; J gene: TRBJ1-2; D gene: TRBD1; CDR3 DNA: TGCAGCGACCTCCCTGACAGGGACAACTATGGCTACACCTTC; CDR3 protein: CSDLPDRDNYGYTF
V gene: TRBV12-3/TRBV12-4; clone size: many; J gene: TRBJ2-3; D gene: NA; CDR3 DNA: TGTGCCAGCAGTTTCGGAGGAGTTACGCAGTATTTT; CDR3 protein: CASSFGGVTQYF
V gene: TRBV7-9; clone size: many; J gene: TRBJ1-1; D gene: NA; CDR3 DNA: TGTGCCAGCAGCCCCCCTCGGGGCAGGGGCCCCGAAGCTTTCTTT; CDR3 protein: CASSPPRGRGPEAFF
V gene: TRBV27; clone size: many; J gene: TRBJ2-7; D gene: TRBD2; CDR3 DNA: TGTGCCAGCAAATTCCCCGGGGAGGGCTACGAGCAGTACTTC; CDR3 protein: CASKFPGEGYEQYF
V gene: TRBV12-3/TRBV12-4; clone size: many; J gene: TRBJ1-1; D gene: NA; CDR3 DNA: TGTGCCAGCAGTTTCAGGCAGAACACTGAAGCTTTCTTT; CDR3 protein: CASSFRQNTEAFF
V gene: TRBV20-1; clone size: NA; J gene: TRBJ2-1; D gene: NA; CDR3 DNA: TGCAGTGCTAGGGCTCAGATACCAAGGGGTGAGCAGTTCTTC; CDR3 protein: CSARAQIPRGEQFF
V gene: TRBV7-9; clone size: NA; J gene: TRBJ2-2; D gene: NA; CDR3 DNA: TGTGCCAGCACCTTCGACGGGGAGCTGTTTTTT; CDR3 protein: CASTFDGELFF